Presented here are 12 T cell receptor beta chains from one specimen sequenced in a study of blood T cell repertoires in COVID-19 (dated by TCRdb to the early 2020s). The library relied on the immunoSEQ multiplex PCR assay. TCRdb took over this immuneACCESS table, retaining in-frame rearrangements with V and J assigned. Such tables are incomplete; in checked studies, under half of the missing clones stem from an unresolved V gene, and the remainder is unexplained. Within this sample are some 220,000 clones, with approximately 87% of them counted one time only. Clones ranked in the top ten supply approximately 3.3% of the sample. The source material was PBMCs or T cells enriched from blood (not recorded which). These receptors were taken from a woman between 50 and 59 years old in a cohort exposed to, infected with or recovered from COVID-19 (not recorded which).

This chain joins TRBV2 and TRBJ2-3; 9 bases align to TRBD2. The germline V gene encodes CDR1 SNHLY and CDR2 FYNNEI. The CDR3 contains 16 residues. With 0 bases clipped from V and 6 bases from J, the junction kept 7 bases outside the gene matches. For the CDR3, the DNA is TGTGCCAGCAGTGAAGCTGGGGGACTAGCTGGCGATACGCAGTATTTT. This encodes CASSEAGGLAGDTQYF.

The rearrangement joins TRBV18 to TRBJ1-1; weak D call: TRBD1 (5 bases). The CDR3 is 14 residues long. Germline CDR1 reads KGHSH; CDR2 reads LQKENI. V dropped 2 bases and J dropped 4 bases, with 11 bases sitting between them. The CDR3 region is CASSPEVQGTEAFF. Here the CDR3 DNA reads TGTGCCAGCTCACCAGAAGTCCAGGGCACTGAAGCTTTCTTT.

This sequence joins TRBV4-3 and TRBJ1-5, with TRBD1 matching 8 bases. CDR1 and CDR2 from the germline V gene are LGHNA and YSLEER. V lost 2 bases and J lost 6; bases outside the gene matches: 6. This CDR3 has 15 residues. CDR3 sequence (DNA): TGCGCCAGCAGCCAACAGACAGGGGCCGGTCAGCCCCAGCATTTT. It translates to CASSQQTGAGQPQHF.

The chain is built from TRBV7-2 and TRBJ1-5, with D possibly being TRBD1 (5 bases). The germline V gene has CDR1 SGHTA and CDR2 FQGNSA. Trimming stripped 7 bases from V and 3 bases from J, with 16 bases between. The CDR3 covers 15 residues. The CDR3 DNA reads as TGTGCCAGCACCTCGGGGGGGGGAACCAATCAGCCCCAGCATTTT. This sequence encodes CASTSGGGTNQPQHF.

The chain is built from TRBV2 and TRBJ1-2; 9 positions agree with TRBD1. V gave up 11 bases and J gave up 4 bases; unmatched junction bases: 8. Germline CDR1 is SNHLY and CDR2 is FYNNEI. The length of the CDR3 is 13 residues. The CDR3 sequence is CALQGTGRYGYTF. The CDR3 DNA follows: TGTGCCTTACAGGGGACAGGGCGCTATGGCTACACCTTC.

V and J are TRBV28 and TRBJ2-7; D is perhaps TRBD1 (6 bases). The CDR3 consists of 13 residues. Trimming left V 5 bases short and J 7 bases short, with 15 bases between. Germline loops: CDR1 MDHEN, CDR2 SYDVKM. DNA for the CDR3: TGTGCCAGCAGTCAGGGGACGGCTAGGGAGCAGTACTTC. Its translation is CASSQGTAREQYF.

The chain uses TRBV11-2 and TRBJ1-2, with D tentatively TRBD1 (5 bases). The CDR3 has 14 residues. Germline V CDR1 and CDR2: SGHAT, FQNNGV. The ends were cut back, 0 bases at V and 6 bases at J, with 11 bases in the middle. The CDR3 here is CASSLDRLGDGYTF. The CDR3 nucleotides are TGTGCCAGCAGCTTAGATCGGTTAGGGGATGGCTACACCTTC.

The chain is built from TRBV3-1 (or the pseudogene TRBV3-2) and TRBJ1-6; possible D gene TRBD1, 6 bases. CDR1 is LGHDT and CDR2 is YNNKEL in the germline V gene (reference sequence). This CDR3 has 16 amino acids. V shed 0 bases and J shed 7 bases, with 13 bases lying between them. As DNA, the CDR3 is TGTGCCAGCAGCCAAGATAGCACAGGGCGCAATTCACCCCTCCACTTT. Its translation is CASSQDSTGRNSPLHF.

The CDR3 reads CATSDGGLYGYTF. CDR3 DNA: TGTGCCACCAGTGACGGAGGGTTGTATGGCTACACCTTC. J is TRBJ1-2 and V is TRBV24-1; D gene unclear. V was trimmed by 4 bases and J by 5 bases, leaving 10 bases between them. The CDR3 covers 13 residues. Germline V lookup: CDR1 KGHDR, CDR2 SFDVKD.

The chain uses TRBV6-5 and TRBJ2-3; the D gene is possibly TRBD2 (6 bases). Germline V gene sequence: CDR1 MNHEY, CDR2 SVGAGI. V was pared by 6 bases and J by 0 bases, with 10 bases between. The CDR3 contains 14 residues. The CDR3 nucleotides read TGTGCCAGCAGCCGGGACTTTAGCACAGATACGCAGTATTTT. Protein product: CASSRDFSTDTQYF.

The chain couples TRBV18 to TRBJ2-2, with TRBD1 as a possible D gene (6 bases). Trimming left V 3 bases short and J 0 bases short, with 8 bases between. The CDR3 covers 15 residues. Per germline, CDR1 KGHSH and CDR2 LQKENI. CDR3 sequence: CASSPQGTNTGELFF. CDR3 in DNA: TGTGCCAGCTCACCTCAGGGGACGAACACCGGGGAGCTGTTTTTT.

The CDR3 protein is CASSLGTSANGELFF. Written as DNA, the CDR3 is TGTGCCAGCAGCCTTGGGACTAGCGCTAACGGGGAGCTGTTTTTT. V usage is TRBV11-1 and J usage is TRBJ2-2; 10 bases are a match to TRBD2. Germline CDR1 and CDR2: SGHAT and FQDESV (reference sequence). The CDR3 loop spans 15 amino acids. V dropped 5 bases and J dropped 7; count of bases not matched to a gene: 7.